This TCR beta chain was captured in a study of graft-versus-host responses after intestinal transplantation. Study-level information: Tacrolimus and steroids were given for roughly 3 years to all recipients after anti-thymocyte globulin induction.

With respect to this clone: Its cognate antigen is unknown.

The V gene lost 4 bases and the J gene lost 0 bases, with 12 bases spanning the gap. Germline V gives CDR1 SGHNT, CDR2 YYREEE (reference sequence). The CDR3 is 15 residues long. Assay: immunoSEQ multiplex PCR; the TCRdb copy retains only in-frame clones and omits some. Here the sample spans about 13,000 clones, approximately 85% being singletons. Study-wide findings and caveats: Patients with graft-donor T cell macrochimerism had high graft-versus-host to host-versus-graft clonal ratios in allografts. Analysis identified GvH clones in recipient marrow, with some appearing first in ileum or blood. Peak circulating GvH clone levels tracked with early post-transplant HvG declines.

The gene calls are TRBV5-4 and TRBJ2-3, with D perhaps TRBD2 (7 bases). Sequenced material: PBMCs, taken after intestinal transplantation. The sequence was obtained from a human patient who received an intestinal transplant, so some T cells may come from the graft donor. The CDR3 nucleotides read TGTGCCAGCAGCCTAAGGGGGGGCAGCACAGATACGCAGTATTTT. Protein: CASSLRGGSTDTQYF.